This entry concerns a single TCR beta chain. Its antigen is still unknown. This specimen comes from a study of Ad26.COV2.S vaccination and SARS-CoV-2 variants. Study information: Each vaccinee took Ad26.COV2.S intramuscularly, once or twice 56 days apart.

Stated treatment: 15 to 20 received Ad26.COV2.S at low or high dose, single or two shots; about 5 received placebo; per-sample allocation not given. Samples analyzed were those drawn on day 63 after the first vaccine or placebo injection. The administered vaccine (an Ad26 vector) expressed Wuhan-strain SARS-CoV-2 spike. Germline values: CDR1 MGHRA, CDR2 YSYEKL. This CDR3 spans 17 amino acids. V trimming: 0 bases; J trimming: 2 bases; junction bases outside the gene matches: 6. Study findings and constraints: Vaccine recipients had higher spike-specific TCR breadth than placebo recipients. Breadth, reportedly substantial, characterized the spike-specific CD8+ and CD4+ T cell responses after vaccination.

Repertoires were generated with immunoSEQ multiplex PCR, while TCRdb's copy carries only in-frame clones and drops some. The sample consists of around 450,000 clones, roughly nine tenths of them appearing once. This sequence was found in a person aged 18-60 years who received the Ad26.COV2.S COVID-19 vaccine or a placebo. The sequencing here drew on peripheral blood, taken in a trial of Ad26.COV2.S vaccine versus placebo. This sequence joins TRBV4-1 and TRBJ2-3, with TRBD2 matching over 9 bases. This CDR3 is CASSQDRAGGTTDTQYF. The CDR3 bases are TGCGCCAGCAGCCAAGATCGGGCGGGAGGGACCACAGATACGCAGTATTTT.